This T cell receptor (beta chain) was recorded in a study of spatial heterogeneity in lung cancer. Study as a whole: Some 72 TRACERx patients with early, untreated non-small cell lung cancer donated samples.

This clonotype was seen a handful of times. As for time point: blood at routine non-recurrence follow-up after resection. Tumor, nontumor lung or frozen PBMC supplied whole RNA that was sequenced unsorted. This CDR3 spans 14 amino acids. Trimming removed 1 base from V and 5 bases from J, with 12 bases in between. Germline CDR1 and CDR2: SGHVS and FNYEAQ. TCRdb analysed the 5' RACE reads with MiXCR anew, one entry per CDR3 protein. The sample has some 16,000 distinct CDR3 sequences, 15% to 20% seen once. This clonotype was sampled from a male donor with early-stage non-small cell lung cancer. V usage is TRBV7-6 and J usage is TRBJ2-7; D call uncertain. The sample was PBMCs, taken at follow-up. Written as DNA, the CDR3 is TGTGCCAGCAGCTTAGGGGCAGGTTTCGACGAGCAGTACTTC. It specifies CASSLGAGFDEQYF.